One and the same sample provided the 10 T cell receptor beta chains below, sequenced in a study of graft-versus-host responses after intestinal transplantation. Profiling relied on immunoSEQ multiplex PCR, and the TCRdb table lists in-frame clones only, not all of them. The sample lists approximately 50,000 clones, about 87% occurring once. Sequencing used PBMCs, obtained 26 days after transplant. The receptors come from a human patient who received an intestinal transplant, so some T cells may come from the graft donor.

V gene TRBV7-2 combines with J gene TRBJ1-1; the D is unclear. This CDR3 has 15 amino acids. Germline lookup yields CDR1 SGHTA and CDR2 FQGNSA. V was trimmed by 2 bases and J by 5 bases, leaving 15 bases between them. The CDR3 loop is CASSLSAGRRTEAFF. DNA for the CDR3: TGTGCCAGCAGCTTATCTGCCGGACGGAGGACTGAAGCTTTCTTT.

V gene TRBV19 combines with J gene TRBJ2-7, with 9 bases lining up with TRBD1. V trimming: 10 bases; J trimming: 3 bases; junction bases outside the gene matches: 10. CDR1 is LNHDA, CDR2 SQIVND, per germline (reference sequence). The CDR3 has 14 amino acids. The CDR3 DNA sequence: TGTGCCACCACACCGGGACAGGGCGGCTACGAGCAGTACTTC. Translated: CATTPGQGGYEQYF.

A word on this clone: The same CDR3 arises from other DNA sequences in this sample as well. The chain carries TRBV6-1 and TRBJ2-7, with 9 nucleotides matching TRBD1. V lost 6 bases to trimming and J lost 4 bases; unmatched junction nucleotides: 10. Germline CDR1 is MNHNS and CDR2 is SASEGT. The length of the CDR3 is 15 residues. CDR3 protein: CASSDYGTGTYEQYF. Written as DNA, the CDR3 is TGTGCCAGCAGCGACTACGGGACAGGGACATACGAGCAGTACTTC.

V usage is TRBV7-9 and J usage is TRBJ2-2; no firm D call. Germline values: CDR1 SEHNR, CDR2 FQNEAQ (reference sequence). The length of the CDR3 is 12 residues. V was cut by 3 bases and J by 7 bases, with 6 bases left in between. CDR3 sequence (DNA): TGTGCCAGCAGCTTGTCTAGCGGGGAGCTGTTTTTT. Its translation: CASSLSSGELFF.

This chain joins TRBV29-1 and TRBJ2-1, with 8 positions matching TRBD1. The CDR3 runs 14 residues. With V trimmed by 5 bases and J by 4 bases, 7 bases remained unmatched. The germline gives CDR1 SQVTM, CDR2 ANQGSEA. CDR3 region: CSVYRTGTYNEQFF. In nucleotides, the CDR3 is TGCAGCGTTTATCGGACAGGGACGTACAATGAGCAGTTCTTC.

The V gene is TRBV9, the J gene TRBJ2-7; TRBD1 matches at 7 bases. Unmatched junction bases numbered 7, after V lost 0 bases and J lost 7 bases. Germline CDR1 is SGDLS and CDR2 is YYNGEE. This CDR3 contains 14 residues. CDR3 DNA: TGTGCCAGCAGCGTAGGGGACAGCGTGAGGGAGCAGTACTTC. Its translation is CASSVGDSVREQYF.

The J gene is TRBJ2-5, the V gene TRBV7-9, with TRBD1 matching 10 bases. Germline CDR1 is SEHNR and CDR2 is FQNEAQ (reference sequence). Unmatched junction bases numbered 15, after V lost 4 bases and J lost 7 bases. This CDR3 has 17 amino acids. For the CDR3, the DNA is TGTGCCAGCAGCTCCCGGGACCGGGACAGGGGCCTTCGGACCCAGTACTTC. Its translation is CASSSRDRDRGLRTQYF.

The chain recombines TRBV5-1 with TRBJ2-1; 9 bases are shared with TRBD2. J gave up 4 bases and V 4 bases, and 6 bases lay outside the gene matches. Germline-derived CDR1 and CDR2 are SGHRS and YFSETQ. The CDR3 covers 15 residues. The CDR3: CASSPTSGTYNEQFF. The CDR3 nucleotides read TGCGCCAGCAGCCCGACTAGCGGAACGTACAATGAGCAGTTCTTC.

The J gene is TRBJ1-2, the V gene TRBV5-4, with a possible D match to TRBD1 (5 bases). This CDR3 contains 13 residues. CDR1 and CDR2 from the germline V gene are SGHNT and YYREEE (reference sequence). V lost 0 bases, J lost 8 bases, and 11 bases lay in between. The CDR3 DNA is TGTGCCAGCAGCTTGGGAAGGGGCGGAGGCTACACCTTC. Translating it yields CASSLGRGGGYTF.

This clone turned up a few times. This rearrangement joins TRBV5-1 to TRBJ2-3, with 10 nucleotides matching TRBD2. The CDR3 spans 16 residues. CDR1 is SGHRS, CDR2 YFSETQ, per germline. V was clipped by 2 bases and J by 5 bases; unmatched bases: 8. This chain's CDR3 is CASSFTSGASGDTQYF. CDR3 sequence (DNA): TGCGCCAGCAGCTTCACTAGCGGGGCCTCGGGAGATACGCAGTATTTT.